Presented here are 26 T cell receptor beta chains from one specimen sequenced in a study of blood T cell repertoires in COVID-19. Here immunoSEQ multiplex PCR was the method, and the copy in TCRdb shows in-frame clones only, minus some. The table shows 180,000 or so clones, with 80% occurring only once. Sequenced sample: PBMCs or T cells enriched from blood (not recorded which). All receptors come from a man aged 55 to 70 who had been exposed to COVID-19.

The chain employs TRBV25-1 and TRBJ1-1; D is possibly TRBD1 (6 bases). This CDR3 has 15 residues. Germline V gene lookup returns CDR1 MGHDK and CDR2 SYGVNS. Trimming shortened V by 1 base and J by 6 bases, and 15 bases separated the two germline ends. The CDR3 reads CASSELGGAGAEAFF. The CDR3 region has the DNA TGTGCCAGCAGTGAATTAGGGGGGGCGGGCGCTGAAGCTTTCTTT.

This rearrangement joins TRBV2 to TRBJ1-5; unclear D gene. Per germline, CDR1 SNHLY and CDR2 FYNNEI. The V gene lost 9 bases and the J gene lost 0 bases, with 18 bases spanning the gap. The CDR3 extends over 16 amino acids. The CDR3 region is CASALGVLYSNQPQHF. CDR3 sequence (DNA): TGTGCCAGTGCCCTGGGCGTATTGTATAGCAATCAGCCCCAGCATTTT.

This clone was seen a few times. V is TRBV2 and J is TRBJ2-5, with D possibly being TRBD2 (5 bases). There are 15 residues in the CDR3. V was shortened by 7 bases and J by 2 bases, with 17 bases between the two germline ends. CDR1 and CDR2 from the germline V gene are SNHLY and FYNNEI. Here the CDR3 DNA reads TGTGCCAGCATCGATGGACGGGGATGGCAAGAGACCCAGTACTTC. Protein product: CASIDGRGWQETQYF.

This clone was found a few times. The chain uses TRBV5-4 and TRBJ2-7, with TRBD2 as a possible D gene (5 bases). V was pared by 4 bases and J by 3 bases, with 11 bases between. CDR3 size: 13 residues. CDR1 and CDR2 from the germline V gene are SGHNT and YYREEE (reference sequence). The DNA of the CDR3 is TGTGCCAGCAGCGCCCCCGGGGTCTACGAGCAGTACTTC. Amino acid sequence: CASSAPGVYEQYF.

The chain joins TRBV11-2 to TRBJ2-3, with TRBD1 matching 8 bases. V trimming: 3 bases; J trimming: 6 bases; junction bases outside the gene matches: 5. CDR1 and CDR2 from the germline V gene are SGHAT and FQNNGV. This CDR3 comprises 14 residues. The CDR3 loop is CASSLDRASDTQYF. The CDR3 DNA reads as TGTGCCAGCAGCTTGGACAGGGCATCCGATACGCAGTATTTT.

The table lists this clone with a few counts. This sequence joins TRBV11-2 and TRBJ2-3; 14 nucleotides line up with TRBD2. Germline lookup yields CDR1 SGHAT and CDR2 FQNNGV. Unmatched junction bases numbered 7, after V lost 1 base and J lost 4 bases. The CDR3 runs to 18 residues. For the CDR3, the DNA is TGTGCCAGCAGCTTAGGCGGACTAGCGGGGGGCGGCTCAGATACGCAGTATTTT. This sequence encodes CASSLGGLAGGGSDTQYF.

In nucleotides, the CDR3 is TGTGCCAGCAGCGAAGGACACAGTTCGACTGAAGCTTTCTTT. Protein: CASSEGHSSTEAFF. V usage is TRBV7-9 and J usage is TRBJ1-1; tentative D call: TRBD1 (5 bases). The germline CDR1 and CDR2 sequences are SEHNR and FQNEAQ (reference sequence). The CDR3 length is 14 residues. Between the trimmed V and J ends, which lost 5 bases and 5 bases, there was a span of 15 bases.

This chain connects TRBV11-2 to TRBJ1-1; D remains unclear. V gave up 5 bases and J gave up 6 bases, with 22 bases separating them. Germline V gene lookup returns CDR1 SGHAT and CDR2 FQNNGV. This CDR3 contains 16 residues. CDR3 protein: CASSTGLGMGVAEAFF. CDR3 nucleotides: TGTGCCAGCAGCACCGGACTGGGGATGGGTGTTGCTGAAGCTTTCTTT.

The rearrangement uses TRBV9 and TRBJ2-5, with 14 bases matching TRBD2. This CDR3 contains 18 residues. The V gene end was trimmed by 2 bases and the J gene end by 2 bases; junction bases not matched to a gene: 8. Germline CDR1 is SGDLS and CDR2 is YYNGEE. The CDR3 region is CASSVSGTSGRGQETQYF. The CDR3, as DNA: TGTGCCAGCAGCGTTAGTGGGACTAGCGGGAGAGGGCAAGAGACCCAGTACTTC.

The chain carries TRBV11-2 and TRBJ2-7; possible D gene TRBD1, 6 bases. This CDR3 has 14 residues. V was trimmed by 5 bases and J by 6 bases, leaving 17 bases between them. Germline V CDR1 and CDR2: SGHAT, FQNNGV. This CDR3 is CASSPNRDLGEQYF. CDR3 DNA: TGTGCCAGCAGCCCTAACAGGGATTTGGGCGAGCAGTACTTC. Using reference TRBV11-2 and TRBJ2-7 for the parts outside the CDR3, the full variable domain is EAGVAQSPRYKIIEKRQSVAFWCNPISGHATLYWYQQILGQGPKLLIQFQNNGVVDDSQLPKDRFSAERLKGVDSTLKIQPAKLEDSAVYLCASSPNRDLGEQYFGPGTRLTVT.

The chain carries TRBV28 and TRBJ1-2; maybe TRBD1 (6 bases). Germline CDR1 and CDR2: MDHEN and SYDVKM. Trimming left V 7 bases short and J 4 bases short, with 19 bases between. CDR3 length: 15 residues. The CDR3 protein is CASTPGQGIRYGYTF. The DNA for the CDR3 is TGTGCCAGCACCCCCGGCCAGGGGATCCGCTATGGCTACACCTTC.

In its sample, this clone was seen once. V usage is TRBV9 and J usage is TRBJ2-5; 10 bases align to TRBD1. CDR1 is SGDLS and CDR2 is YYNGEE in the germline V gene. After removal of 4 bases from V and 0 bases from J, the junction contained 9 bases not matched to a gene. The CDR3 runs to 17 residues. The CDR3 region has the DNA TGTGCCAGCAGCCACGACGACAGGGGGCGCGACCAAGAGACCCAGTACTTC. Its protein product is CASSHDDRGRDQETQYF.

The chain carries TRBV5-5 and TRBJ1-6, with unresolved D. This CDR3 region has 13 residues. Per the germline V gene, CDR1 is SGHKS and CDR2 is YYEKEE (reference sequence). The V and J ends lost 0 bases and 5 bases respectively, with 3 bases between them. Written as DNA, the CDR3 is TGTGCCAGCAGCTTGGCAGATAATTCACCCCTCCACTTT. Translating gives CASSLADNSPLHF.

The rearrangement joins TRBV2 to TRBJ1-5; D is perhaps TRBD1 (5 bases). CDR1 is SNHLY and CDR2 is FYNNEI in the germline V gene. The CDR3 length is 14 residues. V was trimmed by 4 bases and J by 3 bases, leaving 10 bases between them. In DNA, the CDR3 is TGTGCCAGCAGTGGGGGACTGAACAATCAGCCCCAGCATTTT. Translation: CASSGGLNNQPQHF.

This clone appeared a few times. The gene calls are TRBV5-6 and TRBJ2-5; TRBD2 agrees at 13 bases. V shed 4 bases, J shed 5 bases, and the junction held 17 bases outside the gene matches. Germline V gene lookup returns CDR1 SGHDT and CDR2 YYEEEE. CDR3 length: 19 amino acids. The chain's CDR3 is CASSPTELAGGLWGETQYF. DNA for the CDR3: TGTGCCAGCAGCCCGACGGAACTAGCGGGAGGGCTATGGGGGGAGACCCAGTACTTC.

There are a few counts of this clone. J is TRBJ2-1 and V is TRBV5-4, with 13 positions matching TRBD2. Germline CDR1 SGHNT, CDR2 YYREEE (reference sequence). The V gene end was trimmed by 0 bases and the J gene end by 9 bases; junction bases not matched to a gene: 9. CDR3 length: 17 amino acids. The CDR3 sequence: CASSLARLAGGGIEQFF. CDR3 nucleotide sequence: TGTGCCAGCAGCTTGGCCAGACTAGCGGGAGGAGGCATTGAGCAGTTCTTC.

This rearrangement joins TRBV7-8 to TRBJ2-7, with 9 bases aligning to TRBD2. CDR1 and CDR2 (germline): SGHVS, FQNEAQ. The V segment lost 5 bases and the J segment 0 bases; nucleotides outside the gene matches: 14. This CDR3 is 18 amino acids long. The CDR3 sequence: CASSPMVTSGQSSYEQYF. The CDR3 nucleotides read TGTGCCAGCAGCCCAATGGTTACTAGCGGGCAGAGCTCCTACGAGCAGTACTTC.

This clone appeared a single time. The genes are TRBV6-2 or TRBV6-3 and TRBJ2-7; the match to TRBD1 covers 12 bases. The CDR3 consists of 16 residues. The ends lost 5 bases at V and 7 bases at J; junction bases unmatched: 12. Per germline, CDR1 MNHEY and CDR2 SVGEGT. CDR3 amino acids: CASSAYPGQGAREQYF. Here the CDR3 DNA reads TGTGCCAGCAGTGCATACCCGGGACAGGGGGCGAGAGAGCAGTACTTC.

Regarding this clone: This sample also contains other DNA sequences that code for the same CDR3. The chain is built from TRBV30 and TRBJ1-5, with D tentatively TRBD1 (6 bases). From germline, CDR1 is GTSNPN and CDR2 SVGIG (reference sequence). The CDR3 sequence is 14 residues long. V shed 2 bases and J shed 1 base, with 9 bases lying between them. The CDR3 loop reads CAWSRGGSNQPQHF. Written as DNA, the CDR3 is TGTGCCTGGAGTAGGGGGGGAAGCAATCAGCCCCAGCATTTT.

The rearrangement joins TRBV6-5 to TRBJ2-1, with TRBD1 identical over 11 bases. This CDR3 is 15 amino acids long. Looked up from germline, CDR1 is MNHEY and CDR2 is SVGAGI. With V trimmed by 6 bases and J by 2 bases, 3 bases remained unmatched. For the CDR3, the DNA is TGTGCCAGCAGGGGACAGGGGGGCCCCTACAATGAGCAGTTCTTC. It codes for CASRGQGGPYNEQFF.

The chain uses TRBV7-2 and TRBJ1-3, with 7 bases fitting TRBD1. CDR3 length: 15 amino acids. Trimming cost V 4 bases and J 2 bases; bases outside gene matches: 5. Germline V lookup: CDR1 SGHTA, CDR2 FQGNSA. CDR3 region: CASSSVTGTGNTIYF. CDR3 coding DNA: TGTGCCAGCAGCTCGGTGACAGGGACTGGAAACACCATATATTTT.

The V gene is TRBV27, the J gene TRBJ1-5, with D tentatively TRBD1 (5 bases). Germline CDR1 and CDR2: MNHEY and SMNVEV (reference sequence). V was pared by 3 bases and J by 3 bases, with 9 bases between. The CDR3 sequence is 14 residues long. The DNA for the CDR3 is TGTGCCAGCAGTTTCGGGACTGACAATCAGCCCCAGCATTTT. This translates into CASSFGTDNQPQHF.

The V and J genes are TRBV29-1 and TRBJ2-7; TRBD1 might be the D (6 bases). CDR1 SQVTM and CDR2 ANQGSEA come from the germline V gene. Trimming removed 7 bases from V and 0 bases from J, with 13 bases in between. The length of the CDR3 is 13 residues. CDR3 in amino acids: CSGYRVLSYEQYF. The CDR3 coding sequence is TGCAGCGGATACAGGGTACTCTCCTACGAGCAGTACTTC.

This clone occurred a few times. This chain joins TRBV9 and TRBJ1-6; D is unclear. Germline CDR1 and CDR2: SGDLS and YYNGEE. V lost 0 bases and J 12 bases, leaving 10 bases between the germline ends. This CDR3 region has 13 residues. The CDR3 region is CASSVALREPLHF. The CDR3 coding sequence is TGTGCCAGCAGCGTAGCTTTGAGGGAACCCCTCCACTTT.

V and J are TRBV19 and TRBJ2-1; possible D gene TRBD2, 7 bases. Germline loops: CDR1 LNHDA, CDR2 SQIVND (reference sequence). Between the trimmed V and J ends, which lost 4 bases and 12 bases, there was a span of 13 bases. This CDR3 has 12 residues. Here the CDR3 DNA reads TGTGCCAGTAGTAAGGGGGAGGGGGTGCAGTTCTTC. Protein sequence: CASSKGEGVQFF.

This sequence joins TRBV28 and TRBJ1-5; D not certain. The CDR3 spans 13 residues. The V end lost 6 bases, the J end lost 4 bases, and 10 bases lay between the germline ends. Germline V lookup: CDR1 MDHEN, CDR2 SYDVKM. Written as DNA, the CDR3 is TGTGCCAGCAGAGTCACAGCAAATCAGCCCCAGCATTTT. It specifies CASRVTANQPQHF. Drawing the rest from reference TRBV28 and TRBJ1-5, the complete variable domain is DVKVTQSSRYLVKRTGEKVFLECVQDMDHENMFWYRQDPGLGLRLIYFSYDVKMKEKGDIPEGYSVSREKKERFSLILESASTNQTSMYLCASRVTANQPQHFGDGTRLSIL.